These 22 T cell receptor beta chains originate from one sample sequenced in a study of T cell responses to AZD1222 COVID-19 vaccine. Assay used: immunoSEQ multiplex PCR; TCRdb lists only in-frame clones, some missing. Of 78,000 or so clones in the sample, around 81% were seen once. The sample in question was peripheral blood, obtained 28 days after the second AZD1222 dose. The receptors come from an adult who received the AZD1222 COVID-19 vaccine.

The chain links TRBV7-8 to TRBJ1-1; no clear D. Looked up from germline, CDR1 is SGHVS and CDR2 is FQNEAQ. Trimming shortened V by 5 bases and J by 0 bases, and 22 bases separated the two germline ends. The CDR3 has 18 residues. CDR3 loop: CASSPAPRASDMNTEAFF. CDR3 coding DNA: TGTGCCAGCAGCCCAGCCCCCCGGGCATCTGACATGAACACTGAAGCTTTCTTT. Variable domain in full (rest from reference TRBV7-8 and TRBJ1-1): GAGVSQSPRYKVAKRGQDVALRCDPISGHVSLFWYQQALGQGPEFLTYFQNEAQLDKSGLPSDRFFAERPEGSVSTLKIQRTQQEDSAVYLCASSPAPRASDMNTEAFFGQGTRLTVV.

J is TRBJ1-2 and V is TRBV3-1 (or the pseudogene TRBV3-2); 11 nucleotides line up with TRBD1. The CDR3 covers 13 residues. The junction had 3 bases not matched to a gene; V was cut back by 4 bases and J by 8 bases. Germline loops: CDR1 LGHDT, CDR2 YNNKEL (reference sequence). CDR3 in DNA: TGTGCCAGCAGCCCCGGGACAGGGGGAGGCTACACCTTC. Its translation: CASSPGTGGGYTF.

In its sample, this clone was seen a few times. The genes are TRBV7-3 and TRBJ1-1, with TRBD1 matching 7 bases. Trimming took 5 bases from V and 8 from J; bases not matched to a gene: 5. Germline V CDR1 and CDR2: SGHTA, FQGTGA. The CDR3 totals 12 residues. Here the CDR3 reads CASSDRDSEAFF. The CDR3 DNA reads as TGTGCCAGCAGCGACAGGGACTCGGAAGCTTTCTTT. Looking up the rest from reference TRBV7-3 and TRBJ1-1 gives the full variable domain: GAGVSQTPSNKVTEKGKYVELRCDPISGHTALYWYRQSLGQGPEFLIYFQGTGAADDSGLPNDRFFAVRPEGSVSTLKIQRTERGDSAVYLCASSDRDSEAFFGQGTRLTVV.

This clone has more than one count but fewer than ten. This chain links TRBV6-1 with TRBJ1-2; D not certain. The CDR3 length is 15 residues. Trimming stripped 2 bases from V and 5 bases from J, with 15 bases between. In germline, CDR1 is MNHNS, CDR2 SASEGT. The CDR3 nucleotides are TGTGCCAGCAGTGAACGTGTAACGAGGTCTTATGGCTACACCTTC. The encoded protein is CASSERVTRSYGYTF.

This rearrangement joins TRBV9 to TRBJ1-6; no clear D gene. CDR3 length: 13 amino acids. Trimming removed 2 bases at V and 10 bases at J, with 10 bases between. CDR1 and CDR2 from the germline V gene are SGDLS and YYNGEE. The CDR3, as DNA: TGTGCCAGCAGCGTTGGGAACGGATCACCCCTCCACTTT. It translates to CASSVGNGSPLHF.

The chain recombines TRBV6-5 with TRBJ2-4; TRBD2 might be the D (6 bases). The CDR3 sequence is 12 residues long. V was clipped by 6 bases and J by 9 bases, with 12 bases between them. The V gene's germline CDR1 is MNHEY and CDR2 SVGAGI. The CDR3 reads CASRGGFSIQYF. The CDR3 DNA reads TGTGCCAGCAGAGGAGGGTTTAGCATTCAGTACTTC.

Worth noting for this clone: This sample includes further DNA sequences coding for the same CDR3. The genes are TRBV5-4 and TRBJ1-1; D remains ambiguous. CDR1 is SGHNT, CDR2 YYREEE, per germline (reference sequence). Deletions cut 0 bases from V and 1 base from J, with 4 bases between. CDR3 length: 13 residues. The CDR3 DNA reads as TGTGCCAGCAGCTTGGGAGAGAACACTGAAGCTTTCTTT. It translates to CASSLGENTEAFF.

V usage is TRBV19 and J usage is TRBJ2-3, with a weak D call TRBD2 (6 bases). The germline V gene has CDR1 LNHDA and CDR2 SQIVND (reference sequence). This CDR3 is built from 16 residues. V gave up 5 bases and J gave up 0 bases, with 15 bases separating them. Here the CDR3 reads CASSWGVQGSTDTQYF. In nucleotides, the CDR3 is TGTGCCAGTAGTTGGGGGGTCCAAGGGAGCACAGATACGCAGTATTTT.

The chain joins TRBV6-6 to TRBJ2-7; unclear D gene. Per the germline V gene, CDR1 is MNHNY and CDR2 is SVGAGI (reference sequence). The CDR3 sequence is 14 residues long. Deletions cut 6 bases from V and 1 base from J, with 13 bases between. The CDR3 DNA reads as TGTGCCAGCAGGCCCGCTCTTACTTCCTACGAGCAGTACTTC. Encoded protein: CASRPALTSYEQYF.

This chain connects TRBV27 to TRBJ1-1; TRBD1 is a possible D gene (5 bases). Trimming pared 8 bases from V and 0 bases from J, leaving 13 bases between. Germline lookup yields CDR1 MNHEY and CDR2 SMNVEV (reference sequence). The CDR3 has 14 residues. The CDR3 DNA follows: TGTGCCAGCGGGCGGGGACTCATGAACACTGAAGCTTTCTTT. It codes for CASGRGLMNTEAFF.

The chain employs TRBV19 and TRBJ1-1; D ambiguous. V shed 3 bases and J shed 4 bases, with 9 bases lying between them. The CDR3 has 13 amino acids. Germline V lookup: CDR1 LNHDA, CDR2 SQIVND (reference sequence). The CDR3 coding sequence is TGTGCCAGTAGTATGTGGGATTCCACTGAAGCTTTCTTT. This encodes CASSMWDSTEAFF. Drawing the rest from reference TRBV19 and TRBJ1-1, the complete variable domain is DGGITQSPKYLFRKEGQNVTLSCEQNLNHDAMYWYRQDPGQGLRLIYYSQIVNDFQKGDIAEGYSVSREKKESFPLTVTSAQKNPTAFYLCASSMWDSTEAFFGQGTRLTVV.

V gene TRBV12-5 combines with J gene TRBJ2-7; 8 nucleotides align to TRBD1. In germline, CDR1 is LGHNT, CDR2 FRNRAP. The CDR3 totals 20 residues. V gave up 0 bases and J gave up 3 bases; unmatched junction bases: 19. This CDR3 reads CASGLVQTLGIRGQGYEQYF. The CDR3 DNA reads TGTGCTAGTGGTTTGGTCCAAACTTTGGGGATCAGGGGGCAAGGCTACGAGCAGTACTTC. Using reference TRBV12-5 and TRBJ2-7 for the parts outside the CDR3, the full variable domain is DARVTQTPRHKVTEMGQEVTMRCQPILGHNTVFWYRQTMMQGLELLAYFRNRAPLDDSGMPKDRFSAEMPDATLATLKIQPSEPRDSAVYFCASGLVQTLGIRGQGYEQYFGPGTRLTVT.

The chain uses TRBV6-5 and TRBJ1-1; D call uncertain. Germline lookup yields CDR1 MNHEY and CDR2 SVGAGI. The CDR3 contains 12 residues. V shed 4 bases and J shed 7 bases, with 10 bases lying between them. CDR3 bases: TGTGCCAGCAGTTCCGGGCAAAGTGAAGCTTTCTTT. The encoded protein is CASSSGQSEAFF.

The CDR3, as DNA: TGTGCCAGCAGTGACGACAGGGGAATAGGGAATCAGCCCCAGCATTTT. Its translation: CASSDDRGIGNQPQHF. The rearrangement uses TRBV25-1 and TRBJ1-5; 8 bases fit TRBD1. This CDR3 region has 16 residues. J lost 4 bases, V lost 3 bases, and 8 bases had no gene match. CDR1 and CDR2 (germline): MGHDK, SYGVNS.

The CDR3 DNA reads TGTGCCAGCAGTTACTCGACGAGGGTTAAAAGTGGCTACACCTTC. Encoded protein: CASSYSTRVKSGYTF. The chain is built from TRBV6-5 and TRBJ1-2; D uncertain. V lost 0 bases to trimming and J lost 7 bases, with 15 bases between them. The germline CDR1 and CDR2 sequences are MNHEY and SVGAGI. The length of the CDR3 is 15 residues.

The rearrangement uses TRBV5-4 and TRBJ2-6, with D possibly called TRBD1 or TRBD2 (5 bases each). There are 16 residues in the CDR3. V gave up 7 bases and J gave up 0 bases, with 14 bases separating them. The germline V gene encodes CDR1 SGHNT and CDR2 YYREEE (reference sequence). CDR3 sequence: CASGAGTNSGANVLTF. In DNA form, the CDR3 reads TGTGCCAGCGGGGCAGGGACCAACTCTGGGGCCAACGTCCTGACTTTC.

CDR3 bases: TGTGCCAGCAGTTCCGGGACTACTAGCTCCTACAATGAGCAGTTCTTC. Protein product: CASSSGTTSSYNEQFF. The V and J genes are TRBV6-2 or TRBV6-3 and TRBJ2-1, with 7 bases identical to TRBD2. Trimming cost V 4 bases and J 0 bases; bases outside gene matches: 6. The CDR3 spans 16 residues. In germline, CDR1 is MNHEY, CDR2 SVGEGT.

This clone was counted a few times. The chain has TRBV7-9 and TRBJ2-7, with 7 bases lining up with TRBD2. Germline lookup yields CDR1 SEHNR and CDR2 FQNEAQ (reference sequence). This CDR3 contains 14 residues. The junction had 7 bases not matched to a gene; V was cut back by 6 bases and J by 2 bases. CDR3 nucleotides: TGTGCCAGCAGAGGCGGGAGCAAAACCTACGAGCAGTACTTC. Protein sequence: CASRGGSKTYEQYF.

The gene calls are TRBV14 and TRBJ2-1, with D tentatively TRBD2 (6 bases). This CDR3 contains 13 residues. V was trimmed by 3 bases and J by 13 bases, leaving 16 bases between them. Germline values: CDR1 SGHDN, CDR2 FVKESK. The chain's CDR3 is CASSQGRTTSQFF. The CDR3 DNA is TGTGCCAGCAGCCAGGGCAGGACTACTTCTCAGTTCTTC.

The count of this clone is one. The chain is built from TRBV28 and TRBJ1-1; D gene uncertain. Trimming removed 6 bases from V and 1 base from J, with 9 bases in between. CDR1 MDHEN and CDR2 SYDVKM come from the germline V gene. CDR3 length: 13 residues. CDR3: CASSPGRNTEAFF. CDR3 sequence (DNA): TGTGCCAGCAGCCCCGGCAGGAACACTGAAGCTTTCTTT.

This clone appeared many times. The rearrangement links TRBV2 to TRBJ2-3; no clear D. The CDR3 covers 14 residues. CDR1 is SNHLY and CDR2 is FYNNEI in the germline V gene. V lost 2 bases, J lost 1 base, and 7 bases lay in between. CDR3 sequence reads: CASSETTRTDTQYF. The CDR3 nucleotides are TGTGCCAGCAGTGAAACGACACGCACAGATACGCAGTATTTT.

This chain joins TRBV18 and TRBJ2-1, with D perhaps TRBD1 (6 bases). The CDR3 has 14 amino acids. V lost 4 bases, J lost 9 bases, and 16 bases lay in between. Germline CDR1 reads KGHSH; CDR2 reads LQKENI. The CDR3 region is CASSQGDTGSEQFF. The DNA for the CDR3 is TGTGCCAGCTCACAAGGGGACACGGGTTCTGAGCAGTTCTTC.